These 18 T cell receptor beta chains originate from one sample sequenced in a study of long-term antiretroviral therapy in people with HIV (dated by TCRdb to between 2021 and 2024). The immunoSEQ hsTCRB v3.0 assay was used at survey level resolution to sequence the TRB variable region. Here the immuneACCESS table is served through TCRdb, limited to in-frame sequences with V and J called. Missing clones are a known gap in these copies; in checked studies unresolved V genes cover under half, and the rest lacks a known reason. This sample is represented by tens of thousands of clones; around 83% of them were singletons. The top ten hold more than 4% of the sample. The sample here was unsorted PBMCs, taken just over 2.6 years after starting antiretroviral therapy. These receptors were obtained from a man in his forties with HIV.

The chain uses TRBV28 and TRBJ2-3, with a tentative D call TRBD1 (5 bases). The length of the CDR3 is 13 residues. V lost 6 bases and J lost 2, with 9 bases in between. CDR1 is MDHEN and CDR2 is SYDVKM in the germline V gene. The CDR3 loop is CASRMTATDTQYF. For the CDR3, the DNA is TGTGCCAGCAGGATGACAGCCACAGATACGCAGTATTTT.

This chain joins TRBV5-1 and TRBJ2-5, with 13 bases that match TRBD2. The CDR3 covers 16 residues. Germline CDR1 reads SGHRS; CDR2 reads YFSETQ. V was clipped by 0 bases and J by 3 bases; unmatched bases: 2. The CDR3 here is CASSLEGTSGKETQYF. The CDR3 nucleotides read TGCGCCAGCAGCTTGGAAGGGACTAGCGGGAAAGAGACCCAGTACTTC.

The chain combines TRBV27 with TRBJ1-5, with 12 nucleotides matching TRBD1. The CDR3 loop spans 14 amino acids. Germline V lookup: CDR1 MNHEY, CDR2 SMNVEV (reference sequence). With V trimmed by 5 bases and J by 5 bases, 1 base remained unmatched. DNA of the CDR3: TGTGCCAGCAGTGGGACAGGGGGCTATCAGCCCCAGCATTTT. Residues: CASSGTGGYQPQHF.

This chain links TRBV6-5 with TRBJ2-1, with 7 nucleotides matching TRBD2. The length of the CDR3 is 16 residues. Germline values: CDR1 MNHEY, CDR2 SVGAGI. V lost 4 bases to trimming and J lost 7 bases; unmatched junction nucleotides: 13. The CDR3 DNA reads TGTGCCAGCAGTTTGGGGGGGTGGCTAGCCCAGAATGAGCAGTTCTTC. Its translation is CASSLGGWLAQNEQFF.

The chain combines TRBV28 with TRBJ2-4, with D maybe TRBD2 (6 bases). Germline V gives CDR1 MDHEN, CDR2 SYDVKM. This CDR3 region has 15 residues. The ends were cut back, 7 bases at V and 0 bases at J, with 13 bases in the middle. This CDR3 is CASTRGGVAKNIQYF. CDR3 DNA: TGTGCCAGCACCCGGGGAGGAGTAGCCAAAAACATTCAGTACTTC.

The CDR3 region has the DNA TGTGCCAGCAGCTTTTACGGGATGGACGAAAAACTGTTTTTT. It encodes CASSFYGMDEKLFF. V is TRBV7-9 and J is TRBJ1-4, with no clear D. The CDR3 has 14 residues. V lost 3 bases and J 8 bases, leaving 13 bases between the germline ends. Germline lookup yields CDR1 SEHNR and CDR2 FQNEAQ (reference sequence).

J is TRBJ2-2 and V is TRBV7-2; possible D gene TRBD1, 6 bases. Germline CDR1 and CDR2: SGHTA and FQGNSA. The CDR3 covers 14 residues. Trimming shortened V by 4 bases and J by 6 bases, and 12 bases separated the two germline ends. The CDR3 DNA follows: TGTGCCAGCAGCTCTCAGGGGTGGGCCGGGGAGCTGTTTTTT. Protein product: CASSSQGWAGELFF.

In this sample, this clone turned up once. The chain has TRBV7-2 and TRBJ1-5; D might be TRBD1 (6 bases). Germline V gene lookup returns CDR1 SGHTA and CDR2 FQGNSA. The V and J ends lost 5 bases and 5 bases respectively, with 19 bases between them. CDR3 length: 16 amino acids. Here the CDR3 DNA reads TGTGCCAGCAGCAAGGTCGGGGGGCGCGTTGATCAGCCCCAGCATTTT. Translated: CASSKVGGRVDQPQHF.

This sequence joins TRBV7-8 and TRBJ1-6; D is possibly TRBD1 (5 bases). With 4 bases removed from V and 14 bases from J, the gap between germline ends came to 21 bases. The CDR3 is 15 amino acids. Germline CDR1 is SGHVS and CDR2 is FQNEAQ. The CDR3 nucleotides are TGTGCCAGCAGCTGGGGCCCTAGGGTTGGATCGGCCCTCCACTTT. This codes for CASSWGPRVGSALHF.

This chain's CDR3 is CASRRTVGNEKLFF. The CDR3 coding sequence is TGTGCCAGCAGGAGGACAGTGGGTAATGAAAAACTGTTTTTT. This sequence joins TRBV6-5 and TRBJ1-4; maybe TRBD1 (6 bases). The CDR3 totals 14 residues. Germline CDR1 and CDR2: MNHEY and SVGAGI. Trimming took 6 bases from V and 4 from J, leaving 12 bases between them.

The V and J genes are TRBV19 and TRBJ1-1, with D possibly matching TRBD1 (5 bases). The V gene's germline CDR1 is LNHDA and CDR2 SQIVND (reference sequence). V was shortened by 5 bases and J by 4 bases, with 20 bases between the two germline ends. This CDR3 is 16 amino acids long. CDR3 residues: CASSSARAGEGTEAFF. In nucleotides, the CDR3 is TGTGCCAGTAGTTCGGCCAGGGCGGGTGAAGGCACTGAAGCTTTCTTT.

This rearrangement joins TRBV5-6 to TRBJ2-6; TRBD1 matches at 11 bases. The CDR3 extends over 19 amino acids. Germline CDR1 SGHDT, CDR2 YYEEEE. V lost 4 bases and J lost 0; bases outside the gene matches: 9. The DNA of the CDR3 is TGTGCCAGCAGCCGACCGGGACAGGGGGTCTCCTCTGGGGCCAACGTCCTGACTTTC. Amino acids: CASSRPGQGVSSGANVLTF.

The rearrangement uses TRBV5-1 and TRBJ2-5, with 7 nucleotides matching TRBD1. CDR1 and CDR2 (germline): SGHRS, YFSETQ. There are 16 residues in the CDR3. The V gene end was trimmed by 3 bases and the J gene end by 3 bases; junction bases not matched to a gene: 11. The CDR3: CASSSGRSGGKETQYF. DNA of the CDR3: TGCGCCAGCAGCTCCGGAAGGTCAGGGGGAAAAGAGACCCAGTACTTC.

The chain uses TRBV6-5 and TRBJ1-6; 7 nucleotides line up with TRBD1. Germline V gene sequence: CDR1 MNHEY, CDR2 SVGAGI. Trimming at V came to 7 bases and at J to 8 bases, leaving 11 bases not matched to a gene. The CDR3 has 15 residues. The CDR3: CASKGTGTVYSPLHF. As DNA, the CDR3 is TGTGCCAGCAAAGGGACCGGGACAGTCTATTCACCCCTCCACTTT.

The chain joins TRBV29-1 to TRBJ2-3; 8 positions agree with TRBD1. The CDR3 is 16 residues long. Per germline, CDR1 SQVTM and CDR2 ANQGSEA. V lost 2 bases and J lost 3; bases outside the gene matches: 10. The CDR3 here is CSVEPTTQGATDTQYF. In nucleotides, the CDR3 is TGCAGCGTTGAACCTACAACGCAGGGGGCAACAGATACGCAGTATTTT.

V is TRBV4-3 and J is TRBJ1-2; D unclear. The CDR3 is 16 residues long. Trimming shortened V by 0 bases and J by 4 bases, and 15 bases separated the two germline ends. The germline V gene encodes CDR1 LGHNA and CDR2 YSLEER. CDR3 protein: CASSQDWVQTLYGYTF. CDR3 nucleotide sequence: TGCGCCAGCAGCCAAGATTGGGTACAGACTCTCTATGGCTACACCTTC.

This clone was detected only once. DNA for the CDR3: TGTGCCAGCAGCTTCCCCCCCCATGAGCAGTTCTTC. This translates into CASSFPPHEQFF. The chain employs TRBV5-6 and TRBJ2-1; no clear D. The CDR3 covers 12 residues. CDR1 is SGHDT and CDR2 is YYEEEE in the germline V gene. The V and J ends lost 2 bases and 8 bases respectively, with 8 bases between them.

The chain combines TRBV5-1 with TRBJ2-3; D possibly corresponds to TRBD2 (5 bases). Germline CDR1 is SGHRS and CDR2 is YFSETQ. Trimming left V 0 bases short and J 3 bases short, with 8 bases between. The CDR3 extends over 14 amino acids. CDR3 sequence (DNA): TGCGCCAGCAGCTTGGGGAGGAGTACAGATACGCAGTATTTT. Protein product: CASSLGRSTDTQYF.